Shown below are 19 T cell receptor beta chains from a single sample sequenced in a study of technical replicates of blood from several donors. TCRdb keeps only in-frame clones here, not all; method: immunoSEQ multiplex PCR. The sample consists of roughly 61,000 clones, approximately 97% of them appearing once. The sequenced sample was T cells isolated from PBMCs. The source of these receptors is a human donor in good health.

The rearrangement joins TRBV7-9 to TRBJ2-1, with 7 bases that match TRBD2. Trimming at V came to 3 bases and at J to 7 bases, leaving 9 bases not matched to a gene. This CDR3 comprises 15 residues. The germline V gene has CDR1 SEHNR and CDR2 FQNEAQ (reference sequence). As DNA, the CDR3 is TGTGCCAGCAGCTTGGCGGGAGTCAGCGGGAATGAGCAGTTCTTC. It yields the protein CASSLAGVSGNEQFF.

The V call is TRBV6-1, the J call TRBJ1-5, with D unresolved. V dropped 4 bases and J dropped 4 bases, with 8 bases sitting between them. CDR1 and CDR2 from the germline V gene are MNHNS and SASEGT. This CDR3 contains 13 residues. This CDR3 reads CASSVGGNQPQHF. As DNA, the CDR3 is TGTGCCAGCAGTGTCGGAGGAAATCAGCCCCAGCATTTT.

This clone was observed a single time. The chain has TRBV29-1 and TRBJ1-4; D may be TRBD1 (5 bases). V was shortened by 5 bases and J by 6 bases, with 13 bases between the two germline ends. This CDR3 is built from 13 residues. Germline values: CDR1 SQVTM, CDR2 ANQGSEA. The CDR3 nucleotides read TGCAGCGTTTTGGGCTGGGGGGATGAAAAACTGTTTTTT. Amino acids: CSVLGWGDEKLFF.

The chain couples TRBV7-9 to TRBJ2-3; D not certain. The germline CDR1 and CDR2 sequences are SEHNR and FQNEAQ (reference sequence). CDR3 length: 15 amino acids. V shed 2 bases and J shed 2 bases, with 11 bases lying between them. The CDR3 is CASSLRRSYTDTQYF. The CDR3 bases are TGTGCCAGCAGCTTAAGGAGATCCTACACAGATACGCAGTATTTT.

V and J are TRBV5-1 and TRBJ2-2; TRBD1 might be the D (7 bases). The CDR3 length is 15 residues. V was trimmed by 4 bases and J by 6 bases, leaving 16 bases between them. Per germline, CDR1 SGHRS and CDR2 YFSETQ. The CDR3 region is CASSPGDREPGELFF. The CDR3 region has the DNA TGCGCCAGCAGCCCGGGAGACAGGGAGCCCGGGGAGCTGTTTTTT.

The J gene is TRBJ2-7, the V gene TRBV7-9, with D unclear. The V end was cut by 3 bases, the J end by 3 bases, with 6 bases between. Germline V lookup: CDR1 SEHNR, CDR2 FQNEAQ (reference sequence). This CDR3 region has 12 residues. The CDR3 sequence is CASSFTVYEQYF. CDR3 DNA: TGTGCCAGCAGCTTTACAGTCTACGAGCAGTACTTC.

Written as DNA, the CDR3 is TGTGCCAGCAGCTTGGCTAGCGGGAGTCTGGGTGAGCAGTTCTTC. Translated, it gives CASSLASGSLGEQFF. The chain joins TRBV7-9 to TRBJ2-1; 10 bases agree with TRBD2. Germline CDR1 and CDR2: SEHNR and FQNEAQ (reference sequence). Trimming removed 3 bases from V and 9 bases from J; junction bases left unmatched: 8. The CDR3 is 15 amino acids.

This chain's CDR3 is CASSSGGWDPLEAFF. DNA of the CDR3: TGTGCCAGCAGCTCAGGGGGTTGGGACCCACTTGAAGCTTTCTTT. The V gene is TRBV11-2, the J gene TRBJ1-1, with 7 positions matching TRBD1. Germline lookup yields CDR1 SGHAT and CDR2 FQNNGV. The CDR3 has 15 residues. The J segment lost 7 bases and the V segment lost 4 bases, leaving 12 bases of the junction unmatched.

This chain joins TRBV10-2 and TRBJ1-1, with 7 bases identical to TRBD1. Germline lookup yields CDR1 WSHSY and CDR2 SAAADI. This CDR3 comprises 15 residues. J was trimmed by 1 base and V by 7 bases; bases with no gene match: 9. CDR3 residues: CASIEGPGGNTEAFF. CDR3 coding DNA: TGCGCCAGCATAGAGGGTCCAGGGGGGAACACTGAAGCTTTCTTT.

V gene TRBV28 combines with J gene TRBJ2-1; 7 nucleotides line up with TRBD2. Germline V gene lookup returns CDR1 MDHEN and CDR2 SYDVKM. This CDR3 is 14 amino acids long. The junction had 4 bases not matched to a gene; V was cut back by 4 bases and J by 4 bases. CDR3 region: CASSSAGAYNEQFF. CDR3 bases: TGTGCCAGCAGTTCGGCGGGAGCTTACAATGAGCAGTTCTTC.

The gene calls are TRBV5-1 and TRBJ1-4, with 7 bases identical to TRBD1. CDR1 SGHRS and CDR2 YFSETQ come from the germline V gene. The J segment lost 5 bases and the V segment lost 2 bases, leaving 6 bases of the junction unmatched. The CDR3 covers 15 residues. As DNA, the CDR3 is TGCGCCAGCAGCTTTAGATCACAGGGGAATGAAAAACTGTTTTTT. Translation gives CASSFRSQGNEKLFF.

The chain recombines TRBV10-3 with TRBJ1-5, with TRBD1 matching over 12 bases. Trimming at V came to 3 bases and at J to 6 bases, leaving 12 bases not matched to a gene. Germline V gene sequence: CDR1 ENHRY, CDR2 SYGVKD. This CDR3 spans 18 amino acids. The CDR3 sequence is CAISDGTGGLLFGQPQHF. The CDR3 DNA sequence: TGTGCCATCAGTGACGGGACAGGGGGCTTACTATTCGGTCAGCCCCAGCATTTT.

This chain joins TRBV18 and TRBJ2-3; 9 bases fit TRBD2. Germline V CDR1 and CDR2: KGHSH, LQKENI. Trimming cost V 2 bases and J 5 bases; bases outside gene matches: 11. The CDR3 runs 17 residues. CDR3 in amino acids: CASSPISSGIIGDTQYF. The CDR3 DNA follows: TGTGCCAGCTCACCAATCTCTAGCGGGATTATCGGAGATACGCAGTATTTT.

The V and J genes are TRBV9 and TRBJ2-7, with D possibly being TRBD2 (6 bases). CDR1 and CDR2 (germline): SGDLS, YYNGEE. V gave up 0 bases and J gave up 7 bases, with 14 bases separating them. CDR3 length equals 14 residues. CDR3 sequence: CASSVAGVGGEQYF. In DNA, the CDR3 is TGTGCCAGCAGCGTAGCCGGGGTCGGGGGTGAGCAGTACTTC.

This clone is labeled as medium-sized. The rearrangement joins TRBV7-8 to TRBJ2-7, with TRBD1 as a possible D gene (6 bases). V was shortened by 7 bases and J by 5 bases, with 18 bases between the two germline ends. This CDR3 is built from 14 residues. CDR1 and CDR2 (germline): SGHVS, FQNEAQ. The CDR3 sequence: CASTPSRGLHEQYF. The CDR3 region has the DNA TGTGCCAGCACCCCCTCCAGGGGTCTCCACGAGCAGTACTTC.

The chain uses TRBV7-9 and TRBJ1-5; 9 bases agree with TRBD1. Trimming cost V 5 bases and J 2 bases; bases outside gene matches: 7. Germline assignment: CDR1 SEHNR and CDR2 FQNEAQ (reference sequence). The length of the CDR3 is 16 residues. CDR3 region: CASSVSGTGRNQPQHF. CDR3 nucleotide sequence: TGTGCCAGCAGCGTATCCGGGACAGGGCGCAATCAGCCCCAGCATTTT.

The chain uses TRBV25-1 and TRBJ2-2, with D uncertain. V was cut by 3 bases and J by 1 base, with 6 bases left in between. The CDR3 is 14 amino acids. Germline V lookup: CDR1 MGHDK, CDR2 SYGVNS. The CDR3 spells CASSDGGNTGELFF. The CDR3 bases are TGTGCCAGCAGTGACGGCGGGAACACCGGGGAGCTGTTTTTT.

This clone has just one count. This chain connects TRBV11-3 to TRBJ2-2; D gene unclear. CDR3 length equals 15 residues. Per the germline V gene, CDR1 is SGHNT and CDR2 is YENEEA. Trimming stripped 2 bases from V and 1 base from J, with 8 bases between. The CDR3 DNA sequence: TGTGCCAGCAGCTTACGCGTGAGGAACACCGGGGAGCTGTTTTTT. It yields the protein CASSLRVRNTGELFF. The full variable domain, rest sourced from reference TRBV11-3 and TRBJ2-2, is EAGVVQSPRYKIIEKKQPVAFWCNPISGHNTLYWYLQNLGQGPELLIRYENEEAVDDSQLPKDRFSAERLKGVDSTLKIQPAELGDSAVYLCASSLRVRNTGELFFGEGSRLTVL.

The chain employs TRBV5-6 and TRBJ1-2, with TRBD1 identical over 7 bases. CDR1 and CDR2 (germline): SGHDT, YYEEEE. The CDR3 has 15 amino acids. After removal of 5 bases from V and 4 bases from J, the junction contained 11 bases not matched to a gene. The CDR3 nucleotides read TGTGCCAGCAGTCACCAGACAGGGATACCCTATGGCTACACCTTC. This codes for CASSHQTGIPYGYTF.